The 6 T cell receptor beta chains given below trace back to one sample, sequenced in a study of blood T cell repertoires in COVID-19. Using immunoSEQ multiplex PCR, the repertoire was profiled, and TCRdb retains in-frame clones only, with some absent. The sample consists of about 77,000 clones, roughly nine tenths of them appearing once. Material: peripheral blood. The receptors derive from a woman aged 80 or over with active or convalescent COVID-19.

V gene TRBV18 combines with J gene TRBJ2-2; TRBD2 might be the D (6 bases). CDR1 is KGHSH, CDR2 LQKENI, per germline. The V end was cut by 3 bases, the J end by 1 base, with 9 bases between. This CDR3 spans 15 amino acids. The CDR3 spells CASSPGLVNTGELFF. The CDR3 region has the DNA TGTGCCAGCTCACCGGGACTGGTGAACACCGGGGAGCTGTTTTTT.

This chain joins TRBV3-1 (or the pseudogene TRBV3-2) and TRBJ2-2, with 8 bases that match TRBD2. The CDR3 covers 15 residues. Germline-derived CDR1 and CDR2 are LGHDT and YNNKEL (reference sequence). Unmatched junction bases numbered 10, after V lost 6 bases and J lost 7 bases. DNA of the CDR3: TGTGCCAGCAGAAACGGACTAGCTGCCGGCGGGGAGCTGTTTTTT. This encodes CASRNGLAAGGELFF.

This clone showed up just a few times. The CDR3 loop is CASSFRVSQPQHF. The DNA of the CDR3 is TGTGCCAGCAGCTTCAGGGTATCTCAGCCCCAGCATTTT. The chain carries TRBV7-8 and TRBJ1-5; TRBD1 is a possible D gene (5 bases). The CDR3 runs 13 residues. Germline assignment: CDR1 SGHVS and CDR2 FQNEAQ. V was clipped by 3 bases and J by 6 bases, with 9 bases between them.

This clone was observed a single time. The rearrangement links TRBV28 to TRBJ1-5; the match to TRBD1 covers 9 bases. This CDR3 has 15 amino acids. Germline CDR1 is MDHEN and CDR2 is SYDVKM. With 6 bases clipped from V and 7 bases from J, the junction kept 10 bases outside the gene matches. The CDR3 coding sequence is TGTGCCAGCAGCCGCGCCGGGACAGGGATGCAGCCCCAGCATTTT. This gives the protein CASSRAGTGMQPQHF.

The V call is TRBV10-3, the J call TRBJ2-3, with TRBD2 identical over 7 bases. Germline CDR1 is ENHRY and CDR2 is SYGVKD. This CDR3 region has 15 residues. The ends lost 4 bases at V and 3 bases at J; junction bases unmatched: 7. The CDR3 loop reads CAISGSGGETDTQYF. In nucleotides, the CDR3 is TGTGCCATCAGTGGGTCGGGGGGTGAAACAGATACGCAGTATTTT.

The chain carries TRBV28 and TRBJ1-6, with a tentative D call TRBD1 (6 bases). The CDR3 runs 16 residues. Germline values: CDR1 MDHEN, CDR2 SYDVKM. Between the trimmed V and J ends, which lost 5 bases and 4 bases, there was a span of 15 bases. The CDR3 reads CASSTTGQRYNSPLHF. The CDR3, as DNA: TGTGCCAGCAGTACAACTGGACAGAGATATAATTCACCCCTCCACTTT. Drawing the rest from reference TRBV28 and TRBJ1-6, the complete variable domain is DVKVTQSSRYLVKRTGEKVFLECVQDMDHENMFWYRQDPGLGLRLIYFSYDVKMKEKGDIPEGYSVSREKKERFSLILESASTNQTSMYLCASSTTGQRYNSPLHFGNGTRLTVT.